The sequence of this TCR beta chain was determined in a study of blood T cells in healthy people across ages. In the study overall: Per two T cells, about one barcoded beta molecule was captured through template switching.

This clonotype came up many times. The length of the CDR3 is 15 residues. The germline gives CDR1 LGHNA, CDR2 YNFKEQ. Between the trimmed V and J ends, which lost 1 base and 2 bases, there was a span of 10 bases. For the second PCR, which ran for about 6 to 11 cycles, a sample-barcoded 5' primer and a J-beta primer mix were used. Each CDR3 protein is one row after TCRdb ran MiXCR on the 5' RACE reads. The sample yields roughly 650,000 distinct CDR3 sequences, approximately 31% seen once. This chain connects TRBV4-2 to TRBJ2-3, with a tentative D call TRBD2 (6 bases). The sample consisted of blood. This TCR derives from a woman older than 75 in good health. The CDR3 coding sequence is TGTGCCAGCAGCCAAGCCGGGACTTCCACAGATACGCAGTATTTT. It specifies CASSQAGTSTDTQYF.